These 10 T cell receptor beta chains originate from one sample sequenced in a study of cytomegalovirus exposure and HLA in healthy donors. The PCR used 60 Vbeta and 13 Jbeta primers. TCRdb keeps only in-frame clones here, not all; method: immunoSEQ multiplex PCR. This sample has approximately 150,000 clones, with around two thirds found just once. The sequenced sample was PBMCs. The receptor source for this set is a woman aged 18 to 35 in good health and CMV-seronegative.

The CDR3 protein is CASNEPNQPQHF. CDR3 nucleotides: TGTGCCAGCAATGAGCCTAATCAGCCCCAGCATTTT. This chain links TRBV7-2 with TRBJ1-5; D not certain. Germline CDR1 is SGHTA and CDR2 is FQGNSA. CDR3 size: 12 residues. Between the trimmed V and J ends, which lost 7 bases and 4 bases, there was a span of 8 bases.

This clone came up a few times. The chain couples TRBV19 to TRBJ1-2; 12 positions match TRBD1. Unmatched junction bases numbered 11, after V lost 5 bases and J lost 7 bases. The CDR3 covers 16 residues. Looked up from germline, CDR1 is LNHDA and CDR2 is SQIVND (reference sequence). This CDR3 is CASSYQPGQGASGYTF. Written as DNA, the CDR3 is TGTGCCAGTAGTTACCAACCGGGACAGGGGGCGAGTGGCTACACCTTC.

The chain combines TRBV4-2 with TRBJ2-2; tentative D call: TRBD1 (6 bases). This CDR3 is built from 17 residues. Germline CDR1 reads LGHNA; CDR2 reads YNFKEQ. Trimming pared 0 bases from V and 4 bases from J, leaving 15 bases between. CDR3 protein: CASSQDLWGRGTGELFF. In DNA, the CDR3 is TGTGCCAGCAGCCAAGATCTATGGGGGCGTGGCACCGGGGAGCTGTTTTTT.

The chain employs TRBV9 and TRBJ2-3; 12 nucleotides line up with TRBD2. CDR1 SGDLS and CDR2 YYNGEE come from the germline V gene. The CDR3 runs 17 residues. The junction had 6 bases not matched to a gene; V was cut back by 4 bases and J by 0 bases. CDR3 nucleotide sequence: TGTGCCAGCAGCATCCGAACTAGCGGGGGGAGCACAGATACGCAGTATTTT. This encodes CASSIRTSGGSTDTQYF.

In its sample, this clone was seen a few times. This chain uses TRBV30 with TRBJ2-3; TRBD2 aligns across 9 bases. The CDR3 consists of 13 residues. Germline assignment: CDR1 GTSNPN and CDR2 SVGIG (reference sequence). After removal of 4 bases from V and 7 bases from J, the junction contained 6 bases not matched to a gene. The CDR3 DNA is TGTGCCTGGACGGTAGCGGGAGCGTATACGCAGTATTTT. Encoded protein: CAWTVAGAYTQYF.

This sequence joins TRBV5-1 and TRBJ2-5; D remains unclear. Trimming removed 0 bases at V and 2 bases at J, with 8 bases between. The germline V gene encodes CDR1 SGHRS and CDR2 YFSETQ. This CDR3 contains 14 residues. The CDR3 DNA sequence: TGCGCCAGCAGCTTGGCAGGTCGACAAGAGACCCAGTACTTC. Translation gives CASSLAGRQETQYF.

The CDR3 DNA follows: TGTGCCAGCAGCGTAGAGCCGACAGCTCCCTATGGCTACACCTTC. It specifies CASSVEPTAPYGYTF. The chain recombines TRBV9 with TRBJ1-2; a weak D match, TRBD1 (5 bases). CDR3 length equals 15 residues. The V end lost 0 bases, the J end lost 4 bases, and 13 bases lay between the germline ends. CDR1 and CDR2 (germline): SGDLS, YYNGEE.

The chain is built from TRBV7-9 and TRBJ2-2; TRBD2 is a possible D gene (5 bases). The CDR3 runs 15 residues. The ends were cut back, 7 bases at V and 0 bases at J, with 12 bases in the middle. The germline V gene encodes CDR1 SEHNR and CDR2 FQNEAQ (reference sequence). The CDR3 coding sequence is TGTGCCAGCAAAGCTGACGGGGCGAACACCGGGGAGCTGTTTTTT. Amino acids: CASKADGANTGELFF.

The V gene is TRBV6-1, the J gene TRBJ1-1, with D unclear. Germline V gene sequence: CDR1 MNHNS, CDR2 SASEGT. The CDR3 spans 15 residues. Trimming stripped 8 bases from V and 0 bases from J, with 16 bases between. CDR3 nucleotides: TGTGCCAGCGCCTTGGGGAGCTTCATGAACACTGAAGCTTTCTTT. Translation: CASALGSFMNTEAFF.

The sample holds one count of this clone. CDR3 nucleotide sequence: TGTGCCAGCAGCCCCGGGGGGAAACACTCGGAAGCTTTCTTT. As protein: CASSPGGKHSEAFF. This rearrangement joins TRBV9 to TRBJ1-1; possible D gene TRBD1, 5 bases. There are 14 residues in the CDR3. V gave up 4 bases and J gave up 8 bases, with 18 bases separating them. Germline V gene sequence: CDR1 SGDLS, CDR2 YYNGEE.